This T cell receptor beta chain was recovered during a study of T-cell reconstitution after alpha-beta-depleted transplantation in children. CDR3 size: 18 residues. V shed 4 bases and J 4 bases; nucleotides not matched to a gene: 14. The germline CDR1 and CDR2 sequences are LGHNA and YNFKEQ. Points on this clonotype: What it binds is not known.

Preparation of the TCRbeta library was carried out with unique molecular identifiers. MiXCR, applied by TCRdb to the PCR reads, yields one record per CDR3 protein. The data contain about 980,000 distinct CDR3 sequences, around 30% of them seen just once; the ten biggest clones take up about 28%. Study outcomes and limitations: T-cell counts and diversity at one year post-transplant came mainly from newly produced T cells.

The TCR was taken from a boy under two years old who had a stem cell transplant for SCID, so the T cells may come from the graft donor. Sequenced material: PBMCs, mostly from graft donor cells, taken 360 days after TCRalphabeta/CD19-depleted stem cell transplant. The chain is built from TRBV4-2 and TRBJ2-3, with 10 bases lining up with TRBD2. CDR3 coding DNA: TGTGCCAGCAGCCCCCAGGAGCGGGGGGGCCTTGTTCCAGATACGCAGTATTTT. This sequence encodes CASSPQERGGLVPDTQYF.